The 11 T cell receptor beta chains below were found in one sample sequenced in a study of cytomegalovirus exposure and HLA in healthy donors. Generated by immunoSEQ multiplex PCR, the TCRdb table keeps only in-frame clones and is missing some. The data show under 200,000 clones, about four fifths seen once. Sequences were obtained from PBMCs. The receptors originated from a man between 18 and 35 years old in good health and CMV-seropositive.

The chain has TRBV27 and TRBJ2-2, with a tentative D call TRBD1 (5 bases). The V end lost 3 bases, the J end lost 2 bases, and 10 bases lay between the germline ends. The germline V gene encodes CDR1 MNHEY and CDR2 SMNVEV (reference sequence). This CDR3 contains 15 residues. The CDR3: CASSFQGLNTGELFF. The DNA for the CDR3 is TGTGCCAGCAGTTTTCAGGGTCTCAACACCGGGGAGCTGTTTTTT.

This chain joins TRBV4-1 and TRBJ1-1; 9 nucleotides match TRBD1. Germline CDR1 MGHRA, CDR2 YSYEKL. V lost 2 bases to trimming and J lost 0 bases; unmatched junction nucleotides: 4. The CDR3 loop spans 16 amino acids. Written as DNA, the CDR3 is TGCGCCAGCAGCCAAACCCGACAGGGGGTGAACACTGAAGCTTTCTTT. Translation: CASSQTRQGVNTEAFF.

The CDR3 protein is CASTTAGGTDTQYF. In DNA, the CDR3 is TGTGCCAGCACTACCGCCGGGGGCACAGATACGCAGTATTTT. The rearrangement links TRBV5-6 to TRBJ2-3, with D possibly TRBD2 on 5 matching bases. V lost 6 bases and J 1 base, leaving 12 bases between the germline ends. Germline V CDR1 and CDR2: SGHDT, YYEEEE. The length of the CDR3 is 14 residues.

V usage is TRBV7-3 and J usage is TRBJ2-1; 9 bases align to TRBD2. V lost 5 bases, J lost 0 bases, and 8 bases stayed unmatched. This CDR3 is 17 amino acids long. The germline V gene has CDR1 SGHTA and CDR2 FQGTGA. For the CDR3, the DNA is TGTGCCAGCAGCCCTGGGATAGCGGGAGCCTCCTACAATGAGCAGTTCTTC. Amino acids: CASSPGIAGASYNEQFF.

The chain combines TRBV28 with TRBJ1-1; D unresolved. This CDR3 is built from 13 residues. CDR1 MDHEN and CDR2 SYDVKM come from the germline V gene. V was cut by 3 bases and J by 5 bases, with 10 bases left in between. The CDR3 nucleotides read TGTGCCAGCAGTTTGTACCGGGTGACTGAAGCTTTCTTT. Translated, it gives CASSLYRVTEAFF.

This sequence joins TRBV6-1 and TRBJ2-5; possible D gene TRBD1, 6 bases. The CDR3 covers 15 residues. Germline CDR1 MNHNS, CDR2 SASEGT. V lost 3 bases and J 1 base, leaving 12 bases between the germline ends. CDR3 protein: CASSDPTGSQETQYF. The CDR3 DNA is TGTGCCAGCAGTGATCCCACAGGGTCCCAAGAGACCCAGTACTTC.

This chain links TRBV14 with TRBJ1-5; possible D gene TRBD1, 5 bases. Germline assignment: CDR1 SGHDN and CDR2 FVKESK. V gave up 4 bases and J gave up 0 bases, with 13 bases separating them. This CDR3 has 16 amino acids. The CDR3 region has the DNA TGTGCCAGCAGCCGCCGACAGATCCATAGCAATCAGCCCCAGCATTTT. Protein: CASSRRQIHSNQPQHF.

The chain uses TRBV6-4 and TRBJ2-7, with D unclear. This CDR3 has 9 residues. V lost 11 bases and J 5 bases, leaving 7 bases between the germline ends. In germline, CDR1 is MRHNA, CDR2 SNTAGT. Written as DNA, the CDR3 is TGTGCCCCTTCTGACGAGCAGTACTTC. Encoded protein: CAPSDEQYF.

This rearrangement joins TRBV19 to TRBJ1-5; 10 bases are a match to TRBD1. Per the germline V gene, CDR1 is LNHDA and CDR2 is SQIVND (reference sequence). Trimming at V came to 4 bases and at J to 7 bases, leaving 7 bases not matched to a gene. There are 15 residues in the CDR3. The CDR3 DNA reads as TGTGCCAGTAGTAAACACGGACAGGGGGAACAGCCCCAGCATTTT. Protein: CASSKHGQGEQPQHF.

This sequence joins TRBV9 and TRBJ2-7; TRBD2 aligns across 7 bases. The V gene's germline CDR1 is SGDLS and CDR2 YYNGEE. This CDR3 is built from 17 residues. The V segment lost 1 base and the J segment 4 bases; nucleotides outside the gene matches: 14. The CDR3 is CASSVSDGGREIYEQYF. DNA of the CDR3: TGTGCCAGCAGCGTATCCGACGGAGGGCGGGAGATATACGAGCAGTACTTC.

The J gene is TRBJ2-5, the V gene TRBV7-2; 10 bases agree with TRBD2. The CDR3 contains 15 residues. The V gene end was trimmed by 3 bases and the J gene end by 4 bases; junction bases not matched to a gene: 5. Germline V lookup: CDR1 SGHTA, CDR2 FQGNSA. Written as DNA, the CDR3 is TGTGCCAGCAGCTTTACTAGCGGGAACGGAGAGACCCAGTACTTC. This sequence encodes CASSFTSGNGETQYF.